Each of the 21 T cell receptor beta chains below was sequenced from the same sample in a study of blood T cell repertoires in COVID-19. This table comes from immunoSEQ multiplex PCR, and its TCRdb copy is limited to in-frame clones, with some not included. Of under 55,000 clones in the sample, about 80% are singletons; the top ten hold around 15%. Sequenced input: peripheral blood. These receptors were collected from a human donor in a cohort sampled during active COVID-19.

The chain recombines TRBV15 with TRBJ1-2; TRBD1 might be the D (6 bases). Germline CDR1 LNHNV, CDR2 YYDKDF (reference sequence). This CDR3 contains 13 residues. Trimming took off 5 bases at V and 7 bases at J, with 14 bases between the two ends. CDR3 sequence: CATSLQGFRGYTF. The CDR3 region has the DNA TGTGCCACCAGCTTACAGGGTTTTCGTGGCTACACCTTC.

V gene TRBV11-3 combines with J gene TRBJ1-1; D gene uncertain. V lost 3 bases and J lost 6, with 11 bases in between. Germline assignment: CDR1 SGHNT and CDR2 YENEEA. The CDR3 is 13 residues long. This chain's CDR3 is CASSFDGVAEAFF. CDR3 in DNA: TGTGCCAGCAGCTTTGACGGGGTCGCTGAAGCTTTCTTT.

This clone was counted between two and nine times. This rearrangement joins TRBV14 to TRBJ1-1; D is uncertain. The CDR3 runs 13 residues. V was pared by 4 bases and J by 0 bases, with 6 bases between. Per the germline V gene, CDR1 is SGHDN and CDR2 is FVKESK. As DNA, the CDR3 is TGTGCCAGCAGCCCGTCCTTGAACACTGAAGCTTTCTTT. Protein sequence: CASSPSLNTEAFF.

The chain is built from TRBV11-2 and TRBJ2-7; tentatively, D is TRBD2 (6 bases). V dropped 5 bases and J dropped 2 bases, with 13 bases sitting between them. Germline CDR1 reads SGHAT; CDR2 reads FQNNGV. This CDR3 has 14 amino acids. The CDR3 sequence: CASSPTTGAYEQYF. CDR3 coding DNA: TGTGCCAGCAGCCCGACGACGGGAGCCTACGAGCAGTACTTC.

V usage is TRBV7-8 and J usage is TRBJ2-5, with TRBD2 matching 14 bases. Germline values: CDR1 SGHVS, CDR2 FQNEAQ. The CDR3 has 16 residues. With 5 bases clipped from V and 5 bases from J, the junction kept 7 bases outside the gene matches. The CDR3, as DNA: TGTGCCAGCAGCCCAAGACTAGCGGGAGGGCCGGAGACCCAGTACTTC. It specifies CASSPRLAGGPETQYF.

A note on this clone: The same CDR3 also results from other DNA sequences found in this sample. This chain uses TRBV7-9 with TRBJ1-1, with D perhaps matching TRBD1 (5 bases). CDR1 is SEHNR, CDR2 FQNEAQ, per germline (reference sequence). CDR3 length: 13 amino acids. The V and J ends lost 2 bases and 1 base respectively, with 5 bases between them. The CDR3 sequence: CASSLTGNTEAFF. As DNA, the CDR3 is TGTGCCAGCAGCTTAACAGGGAACACTGAAGCTTTCTTT.

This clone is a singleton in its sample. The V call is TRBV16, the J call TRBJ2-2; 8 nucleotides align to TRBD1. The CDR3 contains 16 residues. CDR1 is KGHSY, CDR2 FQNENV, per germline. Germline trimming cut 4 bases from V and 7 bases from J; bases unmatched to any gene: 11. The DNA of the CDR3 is TGTGCCAGCAGCCCTCAGGGGGCGGCAGTCAGCGGGGAGCTGTTTTTT. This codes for CASSPQGAAVSGELFF.

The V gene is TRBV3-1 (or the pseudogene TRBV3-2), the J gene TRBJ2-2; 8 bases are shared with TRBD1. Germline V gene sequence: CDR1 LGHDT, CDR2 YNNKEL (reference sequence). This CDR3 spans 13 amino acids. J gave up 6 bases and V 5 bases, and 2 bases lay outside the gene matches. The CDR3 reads CASSWDRSGELFF. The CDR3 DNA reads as TGTGCCAGCAGCTGGGACAGGTCCGGGGAGCTGTTTTTT.

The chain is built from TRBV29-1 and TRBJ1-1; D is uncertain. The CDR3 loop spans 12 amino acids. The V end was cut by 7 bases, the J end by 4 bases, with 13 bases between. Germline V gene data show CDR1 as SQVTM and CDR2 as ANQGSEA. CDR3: CSASQVSTEAFF. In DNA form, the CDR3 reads TGCAGCGCATCCCAGGTGAGCACTGAAGCTTTCTTT.

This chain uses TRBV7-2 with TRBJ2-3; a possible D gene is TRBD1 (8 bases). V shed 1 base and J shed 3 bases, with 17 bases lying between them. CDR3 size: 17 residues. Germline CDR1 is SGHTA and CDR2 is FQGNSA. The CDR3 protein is CASSLENRGGRTDTQYF. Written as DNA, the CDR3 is TGTGCCAGCAGCTTAGAAAACAGGGGGGGTAGAACAGATACGCAGTATTTT.

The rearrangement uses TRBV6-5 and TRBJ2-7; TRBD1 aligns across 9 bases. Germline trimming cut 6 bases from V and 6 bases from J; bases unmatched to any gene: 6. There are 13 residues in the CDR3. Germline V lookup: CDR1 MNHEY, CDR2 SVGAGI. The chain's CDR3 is CASSTGTGFEQYF. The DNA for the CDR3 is TGTGCCAGCAGCACCGGGACAGGGTTCGAGCAGTACTTC.

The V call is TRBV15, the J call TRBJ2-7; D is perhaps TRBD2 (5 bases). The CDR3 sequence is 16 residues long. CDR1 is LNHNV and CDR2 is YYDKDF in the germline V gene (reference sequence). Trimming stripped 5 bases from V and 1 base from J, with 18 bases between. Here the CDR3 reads CATSLRLYGSSYEQYF. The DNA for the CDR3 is TGTGCCACCAGCCTCAGACTATATGGGAGTTCCTACGAGCAGTACTTC.

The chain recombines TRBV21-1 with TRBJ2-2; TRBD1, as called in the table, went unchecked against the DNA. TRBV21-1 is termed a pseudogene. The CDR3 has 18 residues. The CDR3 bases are TGTGCCAGCAGCAAGAGCCTAGCGGACAGGGATATTATCGGGGAGCTGTTTTTT. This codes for CASSKSLADRDIIGELFF.

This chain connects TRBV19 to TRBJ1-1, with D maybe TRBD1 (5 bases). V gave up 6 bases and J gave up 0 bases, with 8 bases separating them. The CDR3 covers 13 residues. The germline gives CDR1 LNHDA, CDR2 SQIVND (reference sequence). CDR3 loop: CASSMTVNTEAFF. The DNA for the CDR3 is TGTGCCAGTAGCATGACAGTGAACACTGAAGCTTTCTTT.

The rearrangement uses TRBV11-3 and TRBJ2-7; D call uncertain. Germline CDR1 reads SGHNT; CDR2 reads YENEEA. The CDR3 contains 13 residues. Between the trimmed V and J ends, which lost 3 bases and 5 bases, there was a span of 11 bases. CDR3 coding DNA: TGTGCCAGCAGCTTTGGCCCCGAGGACGAGCAGTACTTC. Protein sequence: CASSFGPEDEQYF. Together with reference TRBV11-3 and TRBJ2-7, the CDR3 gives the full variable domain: EAGVVQSPRYKIIEKKQPVAFWCNPISGHNTLYWYLQNLGQGPELLIRYENEEAVDDSQLPKDRFSAERLKGVDSTLKIQPAELGDSAVYLCASSFGPEDEQYFGPGTRLTVT.

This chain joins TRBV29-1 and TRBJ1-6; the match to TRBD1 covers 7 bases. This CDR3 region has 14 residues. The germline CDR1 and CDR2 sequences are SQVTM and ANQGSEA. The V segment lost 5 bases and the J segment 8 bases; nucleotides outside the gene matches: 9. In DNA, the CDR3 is TGCAGCGTTCGCCAGACAGGGTTTGATTCACCCCTCCACTTT. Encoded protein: CSVRQTGFDSPLHF.

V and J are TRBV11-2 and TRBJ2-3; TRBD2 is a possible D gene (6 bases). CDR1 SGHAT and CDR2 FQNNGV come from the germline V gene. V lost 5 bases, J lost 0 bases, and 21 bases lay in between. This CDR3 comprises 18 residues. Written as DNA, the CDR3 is TGTGCCAGCAGCGGCGGGCGGGACCCATACTCTAGCACAGATACGCAGTATTTT. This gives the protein CASSGGRDPYSSTDTQYF.

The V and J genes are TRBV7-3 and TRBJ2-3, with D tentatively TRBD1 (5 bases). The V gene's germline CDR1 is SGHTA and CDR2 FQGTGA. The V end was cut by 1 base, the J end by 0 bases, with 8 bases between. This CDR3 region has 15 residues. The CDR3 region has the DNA TGTGCCAGCAGCTTAAGGGGCCGTAGCACAGATACGCAGTATTTT. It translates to CASSLRGRSTDTQYF.

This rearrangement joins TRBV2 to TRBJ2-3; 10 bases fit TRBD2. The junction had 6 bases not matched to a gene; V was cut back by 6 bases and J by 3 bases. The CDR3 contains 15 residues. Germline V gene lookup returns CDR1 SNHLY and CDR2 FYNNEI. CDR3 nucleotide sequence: TGTGCCAGCAGGCTAGCGGGAGTGGGGACAGATACGCAGTATTTT. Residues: CASRLAGVGTDTQYF. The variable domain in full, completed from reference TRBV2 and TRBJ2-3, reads EPEVTQTPSHQVTQMGQEVILRCVPISNHLYFYWYRQILGQKVEFLVSFYNNEISEKSEIFDDQFSVERPDGSNFTLKIRSTKLEDSAMYFCASRLAGVGTDTQYFGPGTRLTVL.

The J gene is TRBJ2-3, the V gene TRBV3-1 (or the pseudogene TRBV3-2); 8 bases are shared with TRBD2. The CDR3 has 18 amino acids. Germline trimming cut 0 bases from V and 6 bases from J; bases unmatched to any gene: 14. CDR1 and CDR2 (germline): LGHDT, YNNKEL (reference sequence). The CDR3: CASSQDRGTSPSLDTQYF. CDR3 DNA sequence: TGTGCCAGCAGCCAAGATAGGGGGACTAGTCCGTCGCTGGATACGCAGTATTTT.

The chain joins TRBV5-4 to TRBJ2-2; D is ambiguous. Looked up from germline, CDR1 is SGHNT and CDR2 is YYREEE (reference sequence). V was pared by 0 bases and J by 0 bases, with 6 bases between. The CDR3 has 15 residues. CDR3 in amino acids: CASSLDLANTGELFF. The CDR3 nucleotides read TGTGCCAGCAGCTTGGATCTTGCGAACACCGGGGAGCTGTTTTTT.